This TCR beta chain appears in the sequencing data of a study of blood T cell repertoires in COVID-19. Study in general: From T cells, B-cell-depleted T cells, or PBMCs came the material, which was cDNA or gDNA.

Researchers sorted participants into cohorts using their self-reported clinical history. Per the study methods: The assay estimated nucleated cells by amplifying reference gene primers. Measured with immunoSEQ multiplex PCR; TCRdb has only the in-frame clones, and not every one. V, J and clone size were drawn from that table, and D and trimming were deduced from the DNA. The sample records under 200,000 clones, roughly 87% being singletons. There are 12 residues in the CDR3. Germline lookup yields CDR1 MNHEY and CDR2 SVGAGI. Deletions cut 2 bases from V and 8 bases from J, with 6 bases between. The rearrangement uses TRBV6-5 and TRBJ2-2; D is uncertain. The sequence was collected from a woman aged 50 to 65 who had recovered from COVID-19. Sequencing was carried out using PBMCs or T cells enriched from blood (not recorded which). The CDR3 here is CASSYEAGELFF. CDR3 DNA sequence: TGTGCCAGCAGTTACGAGGCAGGGGAGCTGTTTTTT.